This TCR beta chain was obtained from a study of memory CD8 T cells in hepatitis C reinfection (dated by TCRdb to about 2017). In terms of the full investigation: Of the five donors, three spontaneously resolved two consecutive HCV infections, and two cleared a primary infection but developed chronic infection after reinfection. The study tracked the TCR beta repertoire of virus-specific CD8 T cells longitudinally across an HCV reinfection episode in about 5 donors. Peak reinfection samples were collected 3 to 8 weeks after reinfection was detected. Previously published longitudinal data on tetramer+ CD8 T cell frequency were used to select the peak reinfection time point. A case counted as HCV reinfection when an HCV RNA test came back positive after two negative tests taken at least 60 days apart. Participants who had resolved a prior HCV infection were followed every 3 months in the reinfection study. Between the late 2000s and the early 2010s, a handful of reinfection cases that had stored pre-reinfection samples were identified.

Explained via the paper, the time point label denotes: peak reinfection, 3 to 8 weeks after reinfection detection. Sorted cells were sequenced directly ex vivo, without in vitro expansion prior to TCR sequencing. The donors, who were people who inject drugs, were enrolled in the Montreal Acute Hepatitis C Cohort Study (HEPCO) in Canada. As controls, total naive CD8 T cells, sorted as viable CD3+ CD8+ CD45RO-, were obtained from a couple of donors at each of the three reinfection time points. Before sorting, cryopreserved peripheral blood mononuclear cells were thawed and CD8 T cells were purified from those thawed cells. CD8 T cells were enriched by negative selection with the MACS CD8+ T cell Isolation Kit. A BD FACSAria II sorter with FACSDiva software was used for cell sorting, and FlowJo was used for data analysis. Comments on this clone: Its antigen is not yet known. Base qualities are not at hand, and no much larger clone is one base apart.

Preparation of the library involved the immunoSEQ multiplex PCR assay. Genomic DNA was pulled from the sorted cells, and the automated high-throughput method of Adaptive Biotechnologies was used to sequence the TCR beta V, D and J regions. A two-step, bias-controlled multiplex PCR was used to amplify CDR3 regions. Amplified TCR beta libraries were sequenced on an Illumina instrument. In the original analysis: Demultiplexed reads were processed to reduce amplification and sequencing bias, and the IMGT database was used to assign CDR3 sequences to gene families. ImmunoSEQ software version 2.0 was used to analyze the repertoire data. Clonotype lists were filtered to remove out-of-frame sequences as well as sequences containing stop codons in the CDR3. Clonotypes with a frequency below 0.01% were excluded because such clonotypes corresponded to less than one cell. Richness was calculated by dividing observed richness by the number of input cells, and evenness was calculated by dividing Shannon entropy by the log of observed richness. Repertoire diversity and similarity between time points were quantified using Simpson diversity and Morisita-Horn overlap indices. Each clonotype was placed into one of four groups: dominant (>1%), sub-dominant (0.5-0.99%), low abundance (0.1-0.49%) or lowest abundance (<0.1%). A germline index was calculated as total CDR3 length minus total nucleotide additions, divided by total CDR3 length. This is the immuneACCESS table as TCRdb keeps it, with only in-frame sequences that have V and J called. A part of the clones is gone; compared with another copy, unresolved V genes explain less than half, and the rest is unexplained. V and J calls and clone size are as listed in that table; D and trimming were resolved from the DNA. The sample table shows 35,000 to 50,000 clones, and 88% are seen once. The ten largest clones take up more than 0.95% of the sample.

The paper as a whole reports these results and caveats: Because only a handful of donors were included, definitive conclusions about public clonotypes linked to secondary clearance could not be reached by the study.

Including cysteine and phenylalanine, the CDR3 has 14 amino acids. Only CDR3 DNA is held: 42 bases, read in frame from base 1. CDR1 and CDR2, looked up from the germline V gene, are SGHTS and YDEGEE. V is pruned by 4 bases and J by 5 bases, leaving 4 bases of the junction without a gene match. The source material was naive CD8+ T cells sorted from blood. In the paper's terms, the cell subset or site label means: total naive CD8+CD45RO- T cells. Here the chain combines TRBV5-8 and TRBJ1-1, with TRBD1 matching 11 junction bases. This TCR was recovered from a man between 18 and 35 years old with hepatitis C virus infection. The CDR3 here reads CASSPGQGVTEAFF. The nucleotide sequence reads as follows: TGTGCCAGCAGCCCGGGACAGGGGGTGACTGAAGCTTTCTTT.